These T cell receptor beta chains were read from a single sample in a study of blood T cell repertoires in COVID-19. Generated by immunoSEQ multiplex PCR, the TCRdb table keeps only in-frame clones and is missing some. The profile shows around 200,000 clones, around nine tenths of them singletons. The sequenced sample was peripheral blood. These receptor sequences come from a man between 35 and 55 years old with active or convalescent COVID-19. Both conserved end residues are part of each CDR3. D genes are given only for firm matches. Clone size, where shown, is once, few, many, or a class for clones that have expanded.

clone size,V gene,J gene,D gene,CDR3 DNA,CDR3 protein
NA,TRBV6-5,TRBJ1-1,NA,TGTGCCACTAGGACGGGGGGAAACACTGAAGCTTTCTTT,CATRTGGNTEAFF
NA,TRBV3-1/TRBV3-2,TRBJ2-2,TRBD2,TGTGCCAGCAGCCAACTAGCGGCCGCCGGGGAGCTGTTTTTT,CASSQLAAAGELFF
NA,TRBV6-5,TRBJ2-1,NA,TGTGCCAGCAGATGGTTGGGAGGTGAGCAGTTCTTC,CASRWLGGEQFF
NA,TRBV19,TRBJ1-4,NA,TGTGCCAGTTGGAGCGGATTTACTAATGAAAAACTGTTTTTT,CASWSGFTNEKLFF
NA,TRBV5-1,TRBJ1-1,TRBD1,TGCGCCAGCAGATCGGGCAGGGGGCTTACTGAAGCTTTCTTT,CASRSGRGLTEAFF
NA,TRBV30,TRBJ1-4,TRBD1,TGTGCCTGGGACCGGGACAGAGCCTTAGGTGAAAAACTGTTTTTT,CAWDRDRALGEKLFF
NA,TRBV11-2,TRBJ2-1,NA,TGTGCCAGCAGCACCCGGAGCTCCTACAATGAGCAGTTCTTC,CASSTRSSYNEQFF
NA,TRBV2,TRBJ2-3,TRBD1,TGTGCCAGCAGGGGTAGGACAGGGGGCACAGATACGCAGTATTTT,CASRGRTGGTDTQYF
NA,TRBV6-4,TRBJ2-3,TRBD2,TGTGCCAGCAGTGCAGCGGGGGGTGTTTATAGCACAGATACGCAGTATTTT,CASSAAGGVYSTDTQYF
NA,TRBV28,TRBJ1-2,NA,TGTGCCAGCCGGGGTTTTAACTATGGCTACACCTTC,CASRGFNYGYTF
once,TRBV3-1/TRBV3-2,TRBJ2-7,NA,TGTGCCAGCAGCCAAGTGCCCAGCTCCTACGAGCAGTACTTC,CASSQVPSSYEQYF
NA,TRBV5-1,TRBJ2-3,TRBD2,TGCGCCAGCAGCCAAGGACTAGCGGGGCTGCGAGATACGCAGTATTTT,CASSQGLAGLRDTQYF
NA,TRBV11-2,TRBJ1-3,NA,TGTGCCAGCAGCTCGGGGTGGACGCGCTCTGGAAACACCATATATTTT,CASSSGWTRSGNTIYF
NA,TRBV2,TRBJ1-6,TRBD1,TGTGCCAGCAAAAAGGGTCAGGGGGGCCTTAATTCACCCCTCCACTTT,CASKKGQGGLNSPLHF
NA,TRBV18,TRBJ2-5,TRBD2,TGTGCCAGCTCACCGGGACTAAAAAAAGAGACCCAGTACTTC,CASSPGLKKETQYF
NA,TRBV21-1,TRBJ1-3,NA,TGTGCCAGGCGTTTCACAGGTAACTCTGGAAACACCATATATTTT,CARRFTGNSGNTIYF
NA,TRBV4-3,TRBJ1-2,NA,TGCGCCAGCAGCGCCCAGGGTACTGGCTACACCTTC,CASSAQGTGYTF
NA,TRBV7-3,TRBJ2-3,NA,TGTGCCAGCAGCTTAAATACAGCAACAGATACGCAGTATTTT,CASSLNTATDTQYF
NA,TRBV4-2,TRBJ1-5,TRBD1,TGTGCCAGCAGCCAAACGGGACAGGTCCGTCAGCCCCAGCATTTT,CASSQTGQVRQPQHF
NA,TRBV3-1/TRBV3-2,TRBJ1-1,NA,TGTGCCAGCAGCCGGGGGGTTGTAGCTTTCTTT,CASSRGVVAFF
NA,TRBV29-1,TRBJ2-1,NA,TGCAGCGTTGAATTCCCGGGCAATGAGCAGTTCTTC,CSVEFPGNEQFF
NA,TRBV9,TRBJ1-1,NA,TGTGCCAGCAGCGTAGAATGGACAGCCCCTTTTGAAGCTTTCTTT,CASSVEWTAPFEAFF
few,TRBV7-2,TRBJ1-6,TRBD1,TGTGCCAGCAGCTTGGGACAGGGGGTTAGAAGTTCACCCCTCCACTTT,CASSLGQGVRSSPLHF
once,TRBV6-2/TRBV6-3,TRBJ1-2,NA,TGTGCCAGCAGTTCTGGGCATGGCTACACCTTC,CASSSGHGYTF
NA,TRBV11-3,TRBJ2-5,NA,TGTGCCAGCGGGGGGGGGCGAGGGACCCAGTACTTC,CASGGGRGTQYF
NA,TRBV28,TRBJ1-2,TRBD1,TGTGCCAGCAGGAGTCTCGGGACAGCTCCTAACTATGGCTACACCTTC,CASRSLGTAPNYGYTF
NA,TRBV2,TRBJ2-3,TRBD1,TGTGCCAGCAGGACAGGGTATTCCACAGATACGCAGTATTTT,CASRTGYSTDTQYF
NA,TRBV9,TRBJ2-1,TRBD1,TGTGCCAGCAGCGTCGCCGGGACAGGGTGGAATGAGCAGTTCTTC,CASSVAGTGWNEQFF
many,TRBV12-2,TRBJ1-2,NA,TGTGCAAGTCGCTTAGACAGGGGGTATGGCTACACCTTC,CASRLDRGYGYTF
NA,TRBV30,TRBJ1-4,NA,TGTGCCTGGCAGGGGCAGGAAGGCTTCAGGGATAATGAAAAACTGTTTTTT,CAWQGQEGFRDNEKLFF
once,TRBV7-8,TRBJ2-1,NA,TGTGCCAGCAGCCCCCTTGGAGCGGCCATCTACAATGAGCAGTTCTTC,CASSPLGAAIYNEQFF
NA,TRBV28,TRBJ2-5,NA,TGTGCCAGCAGTTTAGCCGGACAGGGAGGGGAGACCCAGTACTTC,CASSLAGQGGETQYF
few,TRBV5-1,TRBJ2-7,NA,TGCGCCAGCAGCCCTGGGACATCCACCTACGAGCAGTACTTC,CASSPGTSTYEQYF
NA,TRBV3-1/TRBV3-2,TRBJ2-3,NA,TGTGCCAGCAGCCAAGAGGAGAGAAATACGCAGTATTTT,CASSQEERNTQYF
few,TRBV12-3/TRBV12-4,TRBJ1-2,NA,TGTGCCAGCAGCCCGCGACGGACTTATGGCTACACCTTC,CASSPRRTYGYTF